The clone carrying this T cell receptor (beta chain) was counted many times. Its antigen remains unidentified. The TCR beta CDR3 regions underwent amplification using RNA transcripts as the source. With the HTBI primer set, the TCR CDR3 went through a first round of RT-PCR. TCRdb re-derived calls from the multiplex PCR reads in MiXCR, one entry per CDR3 protein. The data hold fewer than 300,000 distinct CDR3 sequences, with about 25% observed a single time. Germline trimming cut 5 bases from V and 3 bases from J; bases unmatched to any gene: 6. This CDR3 contains 15 residues. Germline lookup yields CDR1 SGHAT and CDR2 FQNNGV. Lactation, pregnancy, other autoimmune disease or uncontrolled infection led to exclusion of patients. Fresh 10 ml peripheral blood yielded PBMCs. The data are from a study of T cells in Graves' hyperthyroidism and ophthalmopathy. About the research overall: Staff took peripheral blood when the initial diagnosis was made, before any treatment began.

Findings and limits, study-wide: The model foresaw ophthalmopathy a median around 6.4 months prior to onset.

The origin of this receptor is a man aged 35 to 55 with Graves' hyperthyroidism that later progressed to Graves' ophthalmopathy. Material: blood. The chain couples TRBV11-2 to TRBJ2-2, with 7 bases aligning to TRBD1. CDR3 sequence (DNA): TGTGCCAGCAGCGCGACCGGGACAGACACCGGGGAGCTGTTTTTT. It yields the protein CASSATGTDTGELFF. Full variable domain (remainder filled in from reference TRBV11-2 and TRBJ2-2): EAGVAQSPRYKIIEKRQSVAFWCNPISGHATLYWYQQILGQGPKLLIQFQNNGVVDDSQLPKDRFSAERLKGVDSTLKIQPAKLEDSAVYLCASSATGTDTGELFFGEGSRLTVL.